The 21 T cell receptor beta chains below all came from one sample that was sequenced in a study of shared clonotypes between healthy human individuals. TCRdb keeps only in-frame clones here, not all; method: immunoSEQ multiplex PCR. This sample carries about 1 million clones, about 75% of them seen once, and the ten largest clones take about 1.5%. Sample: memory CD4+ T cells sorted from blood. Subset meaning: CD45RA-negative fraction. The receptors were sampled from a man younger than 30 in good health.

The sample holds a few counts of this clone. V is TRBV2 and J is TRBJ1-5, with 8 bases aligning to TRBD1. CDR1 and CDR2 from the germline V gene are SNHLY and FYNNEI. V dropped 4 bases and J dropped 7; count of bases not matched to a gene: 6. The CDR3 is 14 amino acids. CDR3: CASSGGQGGQPQHF. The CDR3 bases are TGTGCCAGCAGTGGAGGACAGGGAGGCCAGCCCCAGCATTTT.

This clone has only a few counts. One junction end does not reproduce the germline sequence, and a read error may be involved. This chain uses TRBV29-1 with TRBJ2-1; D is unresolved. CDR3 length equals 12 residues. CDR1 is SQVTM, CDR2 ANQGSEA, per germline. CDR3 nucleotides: TGCAGTGTTGGGCACGGACGGGATGAGCAGTTCTTC. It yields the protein CSVGHGRDEQFF.

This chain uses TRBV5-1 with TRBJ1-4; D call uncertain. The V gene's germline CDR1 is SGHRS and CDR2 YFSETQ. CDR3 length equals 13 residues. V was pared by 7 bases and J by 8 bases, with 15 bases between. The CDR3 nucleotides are TGCGCCAGCCACCATGGGGAGGGAGAAAAACTGTTTTTT. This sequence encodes CASHHGEGEKLFF.

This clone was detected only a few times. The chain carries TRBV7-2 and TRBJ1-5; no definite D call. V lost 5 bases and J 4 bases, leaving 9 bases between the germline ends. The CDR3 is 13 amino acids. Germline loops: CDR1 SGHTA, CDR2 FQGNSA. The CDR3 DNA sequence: TGTGCCAGCAGCCTCGATCTTAATCAGCCCCAGCATTTT. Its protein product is CASSLDLNQPQHF.

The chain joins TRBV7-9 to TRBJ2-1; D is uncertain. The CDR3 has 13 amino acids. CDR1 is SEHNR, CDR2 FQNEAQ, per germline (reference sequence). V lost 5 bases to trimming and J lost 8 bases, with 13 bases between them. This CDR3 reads CASSPTGLDEQFF. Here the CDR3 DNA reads TGTGCCAGCAGCCCTACCGGCCTGGATGAGCAGTTCTTC.

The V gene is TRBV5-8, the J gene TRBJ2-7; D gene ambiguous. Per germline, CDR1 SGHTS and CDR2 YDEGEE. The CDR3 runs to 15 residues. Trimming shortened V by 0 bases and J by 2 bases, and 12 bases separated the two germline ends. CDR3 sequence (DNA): TGTGCCAGCAGCTTGGGTGGCGGCGCGGCCTACGAGCAGTACTTC. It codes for CASSLGGGAAYEQYF.

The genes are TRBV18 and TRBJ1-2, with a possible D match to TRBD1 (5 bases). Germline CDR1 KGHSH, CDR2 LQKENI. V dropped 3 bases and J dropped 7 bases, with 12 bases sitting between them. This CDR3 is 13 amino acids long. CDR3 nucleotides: TGTGCCAGCTCACCGACCGGGGCGCCTGGCTACACCTTC. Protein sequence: CASSPTGAPGYTF.

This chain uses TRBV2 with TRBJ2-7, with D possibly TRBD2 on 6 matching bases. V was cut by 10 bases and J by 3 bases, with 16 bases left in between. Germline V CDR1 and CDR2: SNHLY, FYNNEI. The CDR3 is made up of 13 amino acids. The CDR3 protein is CATGMGGDYEQYF. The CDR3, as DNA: TGTGCCACCGGGATGGGAGGCGACTACGAGCAGTACTTC.

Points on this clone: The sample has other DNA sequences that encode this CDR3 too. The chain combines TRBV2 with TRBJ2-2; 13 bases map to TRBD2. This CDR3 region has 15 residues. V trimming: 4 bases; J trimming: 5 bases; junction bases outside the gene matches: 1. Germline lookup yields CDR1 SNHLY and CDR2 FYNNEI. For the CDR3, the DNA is TGTGCCAGCAGTGGACTAGCGGGGGGTACCGGGGAGCTGTTTTTT. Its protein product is CASSGLAGGTGELFF.

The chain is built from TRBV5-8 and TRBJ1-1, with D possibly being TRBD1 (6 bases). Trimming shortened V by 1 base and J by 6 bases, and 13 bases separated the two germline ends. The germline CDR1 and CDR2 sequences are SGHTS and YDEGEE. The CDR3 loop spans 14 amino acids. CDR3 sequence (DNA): TGTGCCAGCAGCTTGCCGGGACAAAACTCTGAAGCTTTCTTT. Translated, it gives CASSLPGQNSEAFF.

The CDR3 bases are TGTGCCAGCAGCGTAGCGTCATGGGGACAGGGATCAGGCTACACCTTC. This gives the protein CASSVASWGQGSGYTF. V is TRBV9 and J is TRBJ1-2; 9 positions match TRBD1. The CDR3 extends over 16 amino acids. J gave up 8 bases and V 0 bases, and 11 bases lay outside the gene matches. Germline V CDR1 and CDR2: SGDLS, YYNGEE.

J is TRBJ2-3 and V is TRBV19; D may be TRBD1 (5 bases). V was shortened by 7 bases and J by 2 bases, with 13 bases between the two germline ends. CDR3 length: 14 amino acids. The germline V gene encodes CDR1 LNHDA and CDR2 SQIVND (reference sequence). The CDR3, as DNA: TGTGCCAGTAACCATAGACAGACCACAGATACGCAGTATTTT. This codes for CASNHRQTTDTQYF.

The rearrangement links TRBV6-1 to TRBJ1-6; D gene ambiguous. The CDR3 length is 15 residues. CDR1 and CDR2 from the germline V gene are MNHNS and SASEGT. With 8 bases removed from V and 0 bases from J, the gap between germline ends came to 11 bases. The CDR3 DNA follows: TGTGCCAGCTCCCCGGGCTACTCCTATAATTCACCCCTCCACTTT. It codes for CASSPGYSYNSPLHF.

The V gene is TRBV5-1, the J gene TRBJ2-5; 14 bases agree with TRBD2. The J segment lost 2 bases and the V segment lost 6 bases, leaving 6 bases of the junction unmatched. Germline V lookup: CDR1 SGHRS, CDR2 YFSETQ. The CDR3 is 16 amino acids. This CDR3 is CASTPGTSGGQETQYF. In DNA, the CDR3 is TGCGCCAGCACCCCCGGGACTAGCGGGGGTCAAGAGACCCAGTACTTC. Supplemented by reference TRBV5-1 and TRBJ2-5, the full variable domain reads KAGVTQTPRYLIKTRGQQVTLSCSPISGHRSVSWYQQTPGQGLQFLFEYFSETQRNKGNFPGRFSGRQFSNSRSEMNVSTLELGDSALYLCASTPGTSGGQETQYFGPGTRLLVL.

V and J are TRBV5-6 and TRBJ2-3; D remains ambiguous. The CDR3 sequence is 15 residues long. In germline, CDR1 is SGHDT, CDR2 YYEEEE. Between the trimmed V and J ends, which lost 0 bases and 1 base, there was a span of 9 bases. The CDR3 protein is CASSLDRKGTDTQYF. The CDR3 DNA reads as TGTGCCAGCAGCTTGGACAGAAAAGGCACAGATACGCAGTATTTT. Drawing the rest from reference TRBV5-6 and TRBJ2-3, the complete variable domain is DAGVTQSPTHLIKTRGQQVTLRCSPKSGHDTVSWYQQALGQGPQFIFQYYEEEERQRGNFPDRFSGHQFPNYSSELNVNALLLGDSALYLCASSLDRKGTDTQYFGPGTRLTVL.

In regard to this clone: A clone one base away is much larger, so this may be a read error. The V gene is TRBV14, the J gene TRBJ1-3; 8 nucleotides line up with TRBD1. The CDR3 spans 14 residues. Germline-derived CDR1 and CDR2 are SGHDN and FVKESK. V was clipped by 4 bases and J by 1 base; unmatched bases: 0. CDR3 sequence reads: CASSRTGSGNTIYF. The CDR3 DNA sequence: TGTGCCAGCAGCCGGACAGGGTCTGGAAACACCATATATTTT.

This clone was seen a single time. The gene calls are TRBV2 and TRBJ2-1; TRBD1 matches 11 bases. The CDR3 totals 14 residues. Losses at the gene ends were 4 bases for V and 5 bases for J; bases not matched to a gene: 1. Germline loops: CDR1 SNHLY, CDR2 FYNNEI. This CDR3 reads CASSGGQGDNEQFF. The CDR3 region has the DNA TGTGCCAGCAGTGGGGGACAGGGGGACAATGAGCAGTTCTTC.

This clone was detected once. The CDR3 reads CASRGTGGSGNTIYF. DNA of the CDR3: TGTGCCAGCAGGGGGACGGGAGGCTCTGGAAACACCATATATTTT. This chain links TRBV2 with TRBJ1-3; D is possibly TRBD1 (5 bases). V lost 6 bases and J 0 bases, leaving 12 bases between the germline ends. Germline CDR1 and CDR2: SNHLY and FYNNEI. This CDR3 contains 15 residues. Together with reference TRBV2 and TRBJ1-3, the CDR3 gives the full variable domain: EPEVTQTPSHQVTQMGQEVILRCVPISNHLYFYWYRQILGQKVEFLVSFYNNEISEKSEIFDDQFSVERPDGSNFTLKIRSTKLEDSAMYFCASRGTGGSGNTIYFGEGSWLTVV.

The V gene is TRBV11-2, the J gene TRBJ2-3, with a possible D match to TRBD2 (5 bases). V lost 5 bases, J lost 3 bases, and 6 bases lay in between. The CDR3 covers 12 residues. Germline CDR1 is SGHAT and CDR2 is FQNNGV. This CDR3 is CASSRTTDTQYF. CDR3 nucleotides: TGTGCCAGCAGCCGGACTACAGATACGCAGTATTTT.

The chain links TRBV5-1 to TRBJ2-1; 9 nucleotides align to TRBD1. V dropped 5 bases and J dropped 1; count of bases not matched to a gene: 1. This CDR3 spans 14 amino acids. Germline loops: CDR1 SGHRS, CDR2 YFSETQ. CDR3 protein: CASSGQGSYNEQFF. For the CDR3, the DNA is TGCGCCAGCAGTGGACAGGGGTCCTACAATGAGCAGTTCTTC.

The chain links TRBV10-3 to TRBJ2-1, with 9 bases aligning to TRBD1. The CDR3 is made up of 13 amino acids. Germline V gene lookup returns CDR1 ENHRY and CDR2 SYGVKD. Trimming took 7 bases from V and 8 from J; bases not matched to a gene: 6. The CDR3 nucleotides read TGTGCCATCACCAGGGACAGGGACCATGAGCAGTTCTTC. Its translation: CAITRDRDHEQFF.